This T cell receptor (beta chain) is from a study of TIL therapy for anti-PD-1-resistant metastatic lung cancer. Whole-study findings and limits: After infusion, TIL clonotypes partly replaced peripheral T cells and declined over months.

Note on this clone: Its antigen is still unknown.

Indicated time point: pre-treatment sample, taken before nivolumab and TIL therapy. Germline values: CDR1 MNHNY, CDR2 SVGAGI (reference sequence). This CDR3 spans 13 amino acids. Trimming took off 8 bases at V and 1 base at J, with 10 bases between the two ends. This was the immunoSEQ v3 assay. Profiling relied on immunoSEQ multiplex PCR, and the TCRdb table lists in-frame clones only, not all of them. The sample includes about 60,000 clones, more than 75% seen only once; the top ten take about 2.5%. The material was blood, obtained at baseline. The chain links TRBV6-6 to TRBJ2-3; tentative D call: TRBD2 (5 bases). The receptor was isolated from a person aged 30 to 80 with non-small cell lung cancer. This CDR3 reads CASLLDGTDTQYF. The CDR3 nucleotides read TGTGCCAGCTTACTAGACGGCACAGATACGCAGTATTTT.